The 15 T cell receptor beta chains below come from one sample, sequenced in a study of T cells expressing NK-cell markers. No DNA is given; TCRdb re-called the 5' RACE reads and lists each CDR3 protein once. The record lists a few hundred thousand distinct CDR3 sequences, of which the ten most abundant hold roughly 3.4%. Sequencing used blood T cells: a sorted CD56 or NKG2C T cell subset, CD4+ or CD8+ T cells, or bulk PBMC T cells (not recorded which). These receptors were taken from a man younger than 35 in good health.

The chain recombines TRBV7-3 with TRBJ2-3; TCRdb designates TRBD1, a call that cannot be tested without DNA. This CDR3 spans 15 amino acids. Germline CDR1 SGHTA, CDR2 FQGTGA. This CDR3 is CASSASGTDTDTQYF.

The chain joins TRBV4-1 to TRBJ2-3; as DNA is missing, the TRBD1 call by TCRdb cannot be tested. Germline V lookup: CDR1 MGHRA, CDR2 YSYEKL. CDR3 length: 16 amino acids. CDR3 sequence reads: CASSQEGQGFTDTQYF.

The genes are TRBV7-6 and TRBJ1-1. Germline values: CDR1 SGHVS, CDR2 FNYEAQ. The CDR3 runs 15 residues. The CDR3 sequence is CASSLAYGENTEAFF.

The CDR3 here is CAGAGDPGELFF. This chain uses TRBV10-3 with TRBJ2-2; TCRdb returns TRBD1, unconfirmable since there is no DNA. The CDR3 has 12 amino acids. Germline CDR1 and CDR2: ENHRY and SYGVKD.

V gene TRBV5-6 combines with J gene TRBJ2-2; TCRdb's D call of TRBD1 is untestable without DNA. The CDR3 has 16 amino acids. Germline V gene sequence: CDR1 SGHDT, CDR2 YYEEEE. The CDR3 loop reads CASSYTGTGWSGELFF.

This chain uses TRBV15 with TRBJ2-7; TCRdb designates TRBD2, a call that cannot be tested without DNA. CDR1 and CDR2 (germline): LNHNV, YYDKDF (reference sequence). The CDR3 loop spans 15 amino acids. The CDR3 reads CATSRDKGRTYEQYF.

The chain uses TRBV27 and TRBJ1-1. The CDR3 is 15 amino acids. CDR1 is MNHEY and CDR2 is SMNVEV in the germline V gene (reference sequence). CDR3 in amino acids: CASSSLQSLNTEAFF.

The rearrangement links TRBV27 to TRBJ2-1; TCRdb gives TRBD1 as the D gene, but with no DNA this cannot be confirmed. Germline V gives CDR1 MNHEY, CDR2 SMNVEV (reference sequence). This CDR3 spans 15 amino acids. CDR3 in amino acids: CASSPGVRTYNEQFF.

The rearrangement uses TRBV18 and TRBJ1-4; the TCRdb call, TRBD1, lacks DNA for checking. Per the germline V gene, CDR1 is KGHSH and CDR2 is LQKENI. This CDR3 has 15 amino acids. The CDR3 here is CASSPTGHQNEKLFF.

The CDR3: CASSPQGQGGDEKLFF. This sequence joins TRBV5-1 and TRBJ1-4; TCRdb reports TRBD1, a call that lacks DNA to check it against. This CDR3 contains 16 residues. CDR1 is SGHRS, CDR2 YFSETQ, per germline.

The chain employs TRBV6-4 and TRBJ2-3; no DNA is available, so the TRBD2 call from TCRdb remains unchecked. This CDR3 is 16 amino acids long. Germline V gene sequence: CDR1 MRHNA, CDR2 SNTAGT. CDR3 sequence: CASSPGLALRGDTQYF.

This chain connects TRBV18 to TRBJ2-5. CDR1 KGHSH and CDR2 LQKENI come from the germline V gene. The CDR3 spans 14 residues. The CDR3 reads CASSPLGTQETQYF.

This sequence joins TRBV19 and TRBJ2-3; the D call of TRBD1 rests on TCRdb alone, since no DNA is present to check it. This CDR3 comprises 17 residues. The V gene's germline CDR1 is LNHDA and CDR2 SQIVND (reference sequence). CDR3 protein: CASSIAGQGARIDTQYF. The whole variable domain, remainder taken from reference TRBV19 and TRBJ2-3, is DGGITQSPKYLFRKEGQNVTLSCEQNLNHDAMYWYRQDPGQGLRLIYYSQIVNDFQKGDIAEGYSVSREKKESFPLTVTSAQKNPTAFYLCASSIAGQGARIDTQYFGPGTRLTVL.

This rearrangement joins TRBV4-3 to TRBJ2-5; TCRdb returns TRBD1, unconfirmable since there is no DNA. The CDR3 is 16 residues long. CDR1 and CDR2 (germline): LGHNA, YSLEER. CDR3 sequence: CASSQDGGQRRETQYF.

This chain joins TRBV4-3 and TRBJ2-2; TCRdb's assignment of TRBD2 cannot be checked, as there is no DNA. CDR1 LGHNA and CDR2 YSLEER come from the germline V gene. The CDR3 spans 16 residues. The CDR3 protein is CASSHSLAENTGELFF.